A selection of T cell receptor beta chains follows, all from one sample in a study of blood T cell repertoires in COVID-19. TCRdb's copy holds only in-frame clones and misses some; the assay was immunoSEQ multiplex PCR. The data contain about 140,000 clones, 82% of them seen just once; the ten biggest clones take up less than 5%. Sequencing input: peripheral blood. The receptors here all came from a woman over 75 with acute or convalescent COVID-19. CDR3s include the opening cysteine and the closing phenylalanine or tryptophan. The D gene is left open where the match is weak. Size tells how often a clone was seen (once, few, many) or the class of an expanded clone, and some rows leave it out.

j_call,clone_size,v_call,d_call,cdr3_aa,cdr3_nt
TRBJ2-1,-,TRBV4-1,-,CASSQGRGPSYNEQFF,TGCGCCAGCAGCCAGGGGCGGGGTCCTTCCTACAATGAGCAGTTCTTC
TRBJ2-7,-,TRBV9,TRBD2,CASSVTGVAGEQYF,TGTGCCAGCAGCGTAACCGGGGTAGCGGGTGAGCAGTACTTC
TRBJ2-4,-,TRBV4-1,-,CASRGVAKNIQYF,TGCGCCAGCAGAGGGGTAGCCAAAAACATTCAGTACTTC
TRBJ2-7,-,TRBV18,-,CASSPIWTDAYEQYF,TGTGCCAGCTCACCAATCTGGACAGATGCCTACGAGCAGTACTTC
TRBJ1-4,-,TRBV6-6,-,CASSYRPVEYNEKLFF,TGTGCCAGCAGTTACCGTCCTGTGGAGTATAATGAAAAACTGTTTTTT
TRBJ1-4,-,TRBV2,-,CASTPWDMRYGREINEKLFF,TGTGCCAGCACCCCATGGGACATGCGGTACGGTAGGGAGATCAATGAAAAACTGTTTTTT
TRBJ1-4,-,TRBV10-2,-,CASSESGFMTGKEKLFF,TGCGCCAGCAGTGAGTCAGGGTTCATGACCGGGAAAGAAAAACTGTTTTTT
TRBJ2-7,-,TRBV19,-,CASTPPGSYEQYF,TGTGCCAGTACTCCCCCGGGAAGCTACGAGCAGTACTTC
TRBJ1-6,once,TRBV11-1,-,CASSPYRRESPLHF,TGTGCCAGCAGCCCCTACCGGAGGGAATCACCCCTCCACTTT
TRBJ1-1,-,TRBV6-5,-,CASKPGHKNTEAFF,TGTGCCAGCAAACCAGGACACAAGAACACTGAAGCTTTCTTT
TRBJ1-1,-,TRBV7-2,-,CASSLRYMNTEAFF,TGTGCCAGCAGCTTAAGATACATGAACACTGAAGCTTTCTTT
TRBJ2-1,-,TRBV7-9,TRBD2,CASSLDWTSGRVYNEQFF,TGTGCCAGCAGCTTAGACTGGACTAGCGGGAGGGTCTACAATGAGCAGTTCTTC
TRBJ2-1,-,TRBV11-1,TRBD2,CASSSPGTSGYNEQFF,TGTGCCAGCAGCTCCCCCGGGACTAGTGGCTACAATGAGCAGTTCTTC
TRBJ2-1,-,TRBV5-1,TRBD2,CASSLVRGLAGVSYNEQFF,TGCGCCAGCAGCTTGGTCCGAGGACTAGCGGGGGTATCCTACAATGAGCAGTTCTTC
TRBJ1-6,once,TRBV18,-,CASSIRQVDSYNNSPLHF,TGTGCCAGCTCAATTCGTCAGGTGGACAGCTATAACAATTCACCCCTCCACTTT
TRBJ1-1,-,TRBV3-1/TRBV3-2,-,CASSQVSGAEAFF,TGTGCCAGCAGCCAAGTTTCGGGAGCTGAAGCTTTCTTT
TRBJ1-3,-,TRBV28,-,CASCIPRLIGNTIYF,TGTGCCAGCTGCATCCCCAGGCTAATAGGAAACACCATATATTTT
TRBJ2-3,-,TRBV19,TRBD2,CASSIGPRGLADTDTQYF,TGTGCCAGTAGTATAGGCCCCCGGGGTCTAGCGGACACAGATACGCAGTATTTT
TRBJ1-5,-,TRBV7-8,-,CASSSERNQPQHF,TGTGCCAGCAGCTCAGAACGCAATCAGCCCCAGCATTTT
TRBJ2-7,-,TRBV28,-,CASSVSTQGYEQYF,TGTGCCAGCAGTGTCTCGACACAGGGCTACGAGCAGTACTTC
TRBJ1-2,-,TRBV19,-,CASSPQSAGSAGYTF,TGTGCCAGTAGCCCCCAGTCCGCAGGGTCGGCTGGCTACACCTTC
TRBJ2-1,-,TRBV21-1,-,CASSTRGTSGVIDYNEQFF,TGTGCCAGCAGCACCCGAGGGACTAGCGGGGTTATCGACTACAATGAGCAGTTCTTC
TRBJ1-3,-,TRBV28,TRBD1,CASSWGTGPYSGNTIYF,TGTGCCAGCAGTTGGGGGACAGGACCTTACTCTGGAAACACCATATATTTT
TRBJ2-7,once,TRBV2,-,CASSEQQVPYEQYF,TGTGCCAGCAGTGAACAACAGGTTCCCTACGAGCAGTACTTC
TRBJ2-6,-,TRBV5-1,-,CASSLGQFSGANVLTF,TGCGCCAGCAGCTTGGGACAGTTCTCTGGGGCCAACGTCCTGACTTTC
TRBJ2-5,-,TRBV12-2,-,CASRLKTSGGTDFGETRYF,TGTGCAAGTCGTCTCAAGACTAGCGGGGGCACCGACTTCGGTGAGACCCGGTACTTC
TRBJ2-1,-,TRBV4-1,TRBD2,CASSPGGLAGEGEQFF,TGCGCCAGCAGCCCTGGTGGTCTAGCGGGGGAGGGTGAGCAGTTCTTC
TRBJ1-2,-,TRBV30,-,CAWSRGGGYTF,TGTGCCTGGAGTCGGGGGGGTGGCTACACCTTC